The subject of this entry is one T cell receptor (beta chain). This sample is part of a study of control samples from healthy donors and cancer patients. Sequenced by immunoSEQ multiplex PCR; TCRdb stores in-frame clones only, minus some. Among 100,000 or so clones, around 80% were seen once, and the ten largest hold roughly a tenth. The sequenced sample consisted of blood. This TCR derives from a woman under 40 in good health.

CDR3 nucleotide sequence: TGTGCCAGCAGCCGTCGGTTGGACAGATACACCGGGGAGCTGTTTTTT. It specifies CASSRRLDRYTGELFF. The J gene is TRBJ2-2, the V gene TRBV7-8, with a possible D match to TRBD1 (6 bases). V dropped 5 bases and J dropped 3 bases, with 16 bases sitting between them. Germline values: CDR1 SGHVS, CDR2 FQNEAQ. This CDR3 has 16 residues.